These T cell receptor beta chains were read from a single sample in a study of early T cells in non-severe SARS-CoV-2 infection. TCRdb itself ran the 5' RACE reads through MiXCR, one entry per CDR3 protein. The sample includes 29,000 or so distinct CDR3 sequences, less than 10% seen only once; the top ten take 12% to 15%. Sample: whole blood. All receptors derive from an adult who was a healthcare worker with PCR-confirmed SARS-CoV-2 infection or an uninfected control (not recorded which). Both conserved end residues are part of each CDR3. D genes are given only for firm matches. Where a row states a size, it is once, few, many or the class of an expanded clone; other rows omit it.

clone_size j_call v_call d_call cdr3_aa cdr3_nt
many TRBJ1-1 TRBV18 NA CASSPGVTEAFF TGTGCCAGCTCACCTGGTGTCACTGAAGCTTTCTTT
many TRBJ2-1 TRBV6-2/TRBV6-3 TRBD2 CASSRTSSGGANEQFF TGTGCCAGCAGTCGAACCTCTAGCGGGGGGGCCAATGAGCAGTTCTTC
NA TRBJ2-1 TRBV4-1 TRBD1 CASSQGTGAYNEQFF TGCGCCAGCAGCCAAGGGACAGGGGCCTACAATGAGCAGTTCTTC
many TRBJ1-1 TRBV11-2 NA CASSWTENTEAFF TGTGCCAGCAGCTGGACAGAGAACACTGAAGCTTTCTTT
many TRBJ1-1 TRBV20-1 NA CSAGHPQNTEAFF TGCAGTGCAGGACACCCGCAGAACACTGAAGCTTTCTTT
many TRBJ1-6 TRBV7-2 NA CASSLARTTNSPLHF TGTGCCAGCAGCTTAGCGAGGACGACCAATTCACCCCTCCACTTT
NA TRBJ2-5 TRBV5-1 TRBD1 CASSLYWGQGFNQETQYF TGCGCCAGCAGCTTATACTGGGGACAGGGGTTTAACCAAGAGACCCAGTACTTC
few TRBJ1-1 TRBV11-1 NA CASSLTSEAFF TGTGCCAGCAGCTTGACGTCTGAAGCTTTCTTT
once TRBJ2-4 TRBV5-1 NA CASSVDSGGDIQYF TGCGCCAGCAGCGTAGACAGCGGAGGAGACATTCAGTACTTC
many TRBJ2-2 TRBV11-3 NA CASSLFPNTGELFF TGTGCCAGCAGCTTATTTCCGAACACCGGGGAGCTGTTTTTT
many TRBJ2-3 TRBV7-2 TRBD1 CASSRRTGEDTQYF TGTGCCAGCAGCCGGCGTACAGGGGAAGATACGCAGTATTTT
many TRBJ2-5 TRBV18 NA CASSQGTQETQYF TGTGCCAGCTCGCAGGGGACACAAGAGACCCAGTACTTC
NA TRBJ2-3 TRBV7-2 TRBD1 CASSSRDRVVLGDTQYF TGTGCCAGCAGCTCGCGGGACAGGGTGGTGCTGGGAGATACGCAGTATTTT
NA TRBJ1-6 TRBV7-2 TRBD1 CASSPRLGQRTSPLHF TGTGCCAGCAGCCCCCGCCTGGGACAGAGGACTTCACCCCTCCACTTT
many TRBJ2-5 TRBV7-9 NA CASSLVLGQSQETQYF TGTGCCAGCAGCTTAGTCCTCGGGCAGAGTCAAGAGACCCAGTACTTC
NA TRBJ2-7 TRBV4-3 TRBD1 CASSQVPRTGYEQYF TGCGCCAGCAGCCAAGTCCCCCGGACAGGGTACGAGCAGTACTTC
many TRBJ1-1 TRBV5-6 TRBD1 CASSFTGSRDRAEAFF TGTGCCAGCAGCTTCACCGGCTCGAGGGACAGGGCCGAAGCTTTCTTT
NA TRBJ1-6 TRBV28 NA CASSLKGLYSPLHF TGTGCCAGCAGTTTAAAGGGTCTGTATTCACCCCTCCACTTT
many TRBJ1-5 TRBV6-1 NA CASRAGWWGQPQHF TGTGCCAGCAGGGCGGGATGGTGGGGACAGCCCCAGCATTTT
few TRBJ2-3 TRBV29-1 NA CSVARGSTDTQYF TGCAGCGTCGCTCGGGGGAGCACAGATACGCAGTATTTT
many TRBJ1-1 TRBV6-6 TRBD1 CASTRDRGYTEAFF TGTGCCAGCACCCGAGACAGGGGGTACACTGAAGCTTTCTTT
few TRBJ2-7 TRBV7-9 NA CASSPPLTDEQYF TGTGCCAGCAGCCCCCCTCTTACTGACGAGCAGTACTTC
many TRBJ2-6 TRBV10-3 TRBD1 CAIRKTGTDSSGANVLTF TGTGCCATCAGGAAAACCGGGACAGATAGCTCTGGGGCCAACGTCCTGACTTTC
few TRBJ2-2 TRBV7-2 NA CASSFSTSGELFF TGTGCCAGCAGCTTCTCTACCTCCGGGGAGCTGTTTTTT
many TRBJ1-4 TRBV4-1 NA CASSQSGAMGDEKLFF TGCGCCAGCAGCCAATCGGGGGCGATGGGGGATGAAAAACTGTTTTTT
many TRBJ2-3 TRBV20-1 NA CSARGPGLSRDTQYF TGCAGTGCTAGAGGTCCGGGTCTTTCGAGGGATACGCAGTATTTT
NA TRBJ2-7 TRBV7-8 NA CASSLGGMTAGLAYEQYF TGTGCCAGCAGCTTAGGTGGGATGACGGCGGGACTTGCCTACGAGCAGTACTTC
NA TRBJ2-3 TRBV11-1 TRBD1 CASSSTGQPTDTQYF TGTGCCAGCAGCTCAACGGGACAGCCCACAGATACGCAGTATTTT
many TRBJ2-3 TRBV24-1 TRBD1 CATSDLGRTGGIGEDTQYF TGTGCCACCAGTGATTTGGGCCGAACAGGGGGGATAGGTGAAGATACGCAGTATTTT
many TRBJ1-1 TRBV12-3/TRBV12-4 NA CASRVWVPPEAFF TGTGCCAGCAGGGTCTGGGTTCCTCCTGAAGCTTTCTTT
few TRBJ1-1 TRBV7-9 NA CASSQRLGLGTEAFF TGTGCCAGCAGCCAACGTTTGGGCTTGGGGACTGAAGCTTTCTTT
medium-sized TRBJ2-7 TRBV6-2/TRBV6-3 NA CASSYNEPHDYEQYF TGTGCCAGCAGTTACAACGAACCACATGACTACGAGCAGTACTTC
few TRBJ1-1 TRBV3-1 NA CASTLWPTVEAFF TGTGCCAGCACGCTATGGCCGACAGTTGAAGCTTTCTTT
NA TRBJ2-3 TRBV5-1 NA CASSFNQGKYF TGCGCCAGCAGCTTTAACCAGGGAAAGTATTTT
few TRBJ2-5 TRBV7-7 NA CASSPSQGYQETQYF TGTGCCAGCAGCCCCTCCCAGGGGTACCAAGAGACCCAGTACTTC
few TRBJ2-2 TRBV9 TRBD1 CASSAGQGRAGTGELFF TGTGCCAGCAGCGCCGGACAGGGGAGAGCGGGTACCGGGGAGCTGTTTTTT
many TRBJ2-3 TRBV7-6 TRBD2 CASSEGLAGSTDTQYF TGTGCCAGCAGCGAAGGACTAGCGGGGTCCACAGATACGCAGTATTTT
many TRBJ2-6 TRBV24-1 TRBD1 CATSEGQGTAGANVLTF TGTGCCACCAGTGAGGGACAGGGGACGGCGGGGGCCAACGTCCTGACTTTC
many TRBJ2-1 TRBV3-1 NA CASSRAGENEQFF TGTGCCAGCAGCCGGGCAGGGGAGAATGAGCAGTTCTTC
many TRBJ1-1 TRBV29-1 NA CSVGRRAEAFF TGCAGCGTAGGACGTAGAGCTGAAGCTTTCTTT
many TRBJ2-5 TRBV7-8 NA CASSHETQYF TGTGCCAGCAGCCACGAGACCCAGTACTTC
NA TRBJ2-7 TRBV4-3 NA CASSQPGTEQYF TGCGCCAGCAGCCAACCCGGGACCGAGCAGTACTTC
many TRBJ1-4 TRBV4-3 NA CASSPSGDSKKLFF TGCGCCAGCAGCCCCTCCGGGGACTCTAAGAAACTGTTTTTT
many TRBJ2-3 TRBV7-3 TRBD2 CASSSLAGGGDTQYF TGTGCCAGCAGCTCACTAGCGGGGGGTGGAGATACGCAGTATTTT
many TRBJ1-2 TRBV4-3 NA CASSQDMRGAFGYGYTF TGCGCCAGCAGCCAAGATATGAGGGGGGCGTTCGGCTATGGCTACACCTTC
many TRBJ2-1 TRBV6-5 NA CASSPATLGAYNEQFF TGTGCCAGCAGCCCTGCTACCTTAGGGGCCTACAATGAGCAGTTCTTC
NA TRBJ1-4 TRBV12-3/TRBV12-4 NA CASSLGANEKLFF TGTGCCAGCAGTCTCGGCGCTAATGAAAAACTGTTTTTT
NA TRBJ2-3 TRBV29-1 TRBD1 CGTVRTDTQYF TGCGGGACAGTTCGCACAGATACGCAGTATTTT
many TRBJ2-5 TRBV10-3 TRBD1 CAISDGQGGEAQYF TGTGCCATCAGTGACGGACAGGGCGGGGAGGCCCAGTACTTC
NA TRBJ1-4 TRBV7-3 NA CASSLTQGEKLFF TGTGCCAGCAGCTTGACCCAGGGGGAAAAACTGTTTTTT
many TRBJ2-5 TRBV12-3/TRBV12-4 NA CASKSYQETQYF TGTGCCAGCAAGAGCTACCAAGAGACCCAGTACTTC
medium-sized TRBJ1-6 TRBV7-6 NA CASSLSGGNSPLHF TGTGCCAGCAGCTTAAGCGGGGGTAATTCACCCCTCCACTTT
NA TRBJ1-2 TRBV9 NA CASSVVDTPDDYTF TGTGCCAGCAGCGTAGTGGATACCCCAGATGACTACACCTTC
NA TRBJ1-6 TRBV12-3/TRBV12-4 NA CASSPDGASPLHF TGTGCCAGCAGCCCCGACGGGGCTTCACCCCTCCACTTT
many TRBJ1-4 TRBV27 TRBD1 CASSPRTGEAKLFF TGTGCCAGCAGTCCCCGGACAGGGGAGGCTAAACTGTTTTTT
many TRBJ1-2 TRBV24-1 NA CATSTEGSGYTF TGTGCCACCAGCACGGAAGGTAGTGGCTACACCTTC
many TRBJ2-1 TRBV5-1 NA CASSYSQGYNEQFF TGCGCCAGCAGCTACTCTCAGGGATACAATGAGCAGTTCTTC
many TRBJ2-1 TRBV5-4 NA CASSFGWLAREQFF TGTGCCAGCAGCTTCGGTTGGCTAGCCCGCGAGCAGTTCTTC
NA TRBJ1-1 TRBV7-2 TRBD1 CASSLAVRDRGTEAFF TGTGCCAGCAGCTTAGCGGTAAGGGACAGGGGGACTGAAGCTTTCTTT
few TRBJ2-1 TRBV5-4 TRBD2 CASSPPGTSGVNEQFF TGTGCCAGCAGCCCGCCCGGGACTAGCGGGGTCAATGAGCAGTTCTTC